The clone carrying this TCR beta chain was counted a single time. The germline gives CDR1 MDHEN, CDR2 SYDVKM. The CDR3 consists of 12 residues. The V and J ends lost 6 bases and 10 bases respectively, with 15 bases between them. The data derive from a study of T cell repertoires in cytomegalovirus infection. Each CDR3 protein gets one entry after TCRdb re-called the reads with MiXCR. The sample has 630,000 or so distinct CDR3 sequences; more than 20% are singletons. The rearrangement joins TRBV28 to TRBJ1-1; D unresolved. Sequenced input: CD8+ T cells from PBMCs. This TCR came from a human donor in good health (CMV status not recorded). Some clones in this sample may be carry-over from other donors' samples. The CDR3 bases are TGTGCCAGCAGACCTGTCCGGGCCGGAGCTTTCTTT. This codes for CASRPVRAGAFF.